The rows below give T cell receptor beta chains drawn from one sample of a study of human T cells and chemical hapten exposure. Each CDR3 protein is one row after TCRdb ran MiXCR on the RACE reads. The table records 71,000 or so distinct CDR3 sequences, over 7.5% of them present only once. This material consisted of whole blood, taken in connection with sensitization to the hapten diphenylcyclopropenone (DPC). The source of these receptors is a woman in her 40s with alopecia areata. Some clones in this sample may be carry-over from other donors' samples. Both conserved end residues are part of each CDR3. The D gene is left open where the match is weak. A row's size may be missing; if present it is once, few, many or a size class.

V	size	J	D	CDR3	DNA
TRBV12-3/TRBV12-4	many	TRBJ1-2	-	CASSLSGGDDGYTF	TGTGCCAGCAGTTTGTCCGGGGGCGACGATGGCTACACCTTC
TRBV18	many	TRBJ1-4	-	CASSPPIGVDEKLFF	TGTGCCAGCTCACCACCAATAGGGGTTGATGAAAAACTGTTTTTT
TRBV29-1	few	TRBJ2-1	-	CSVERTVPGEQFF	TGCAGCGTTGAACGGACAGTACCCGGTGAGCAGTTCTTC
TRBV5-1	many	TRBJ2-7	TRBD1	CASSSDLGQGGGEQYF	TGCGCCAGCAGCTCCGACCTGGGACAGGGCGGCGGCGAGCAGTACTTC
TRBV5-1	few	TRBJ2-5	TRBD1	CASSPGTGGYQETQYF	TGCGCCAGCAGCCCTGGGACAGGGGGATACCAAGAGACCCAGTACTTC
TRBV2	many	TRBJ2-5	-	CASSAALAQETQYF	TGTGCCAGCAGCGCCGCGCTAGCGCAAGAGACCCAGTACTTC
TRBV5-1	many	TRBJ1-2	-	CASSGGTDPQLVLYTF	TGCGCCAGCAGCGGCGGGACGGACCCCCAGTTAGTGCTCTACACCTTC
TRBV11-2	many	TRBJ2-7	TRBD1	CASSLGLGTGVDEQYF	TGTGCCAGCAGCCTTGGCCTCGGGACAGGGGTTGACGAGCAGTACTTC
TRBV10-3	many	TRBJ1-2	-	CAISESTLASGYTF	TGTGCCATCAGTGAGTCGACTTTAGCCTCTGGCTACACCTTC
TRBV7-9	-	TRBJ2-7	-	CASSLVVQEQYF	TGTGCCAGCAGCTTAGTTGTCCAAGAGCAGTACTTC